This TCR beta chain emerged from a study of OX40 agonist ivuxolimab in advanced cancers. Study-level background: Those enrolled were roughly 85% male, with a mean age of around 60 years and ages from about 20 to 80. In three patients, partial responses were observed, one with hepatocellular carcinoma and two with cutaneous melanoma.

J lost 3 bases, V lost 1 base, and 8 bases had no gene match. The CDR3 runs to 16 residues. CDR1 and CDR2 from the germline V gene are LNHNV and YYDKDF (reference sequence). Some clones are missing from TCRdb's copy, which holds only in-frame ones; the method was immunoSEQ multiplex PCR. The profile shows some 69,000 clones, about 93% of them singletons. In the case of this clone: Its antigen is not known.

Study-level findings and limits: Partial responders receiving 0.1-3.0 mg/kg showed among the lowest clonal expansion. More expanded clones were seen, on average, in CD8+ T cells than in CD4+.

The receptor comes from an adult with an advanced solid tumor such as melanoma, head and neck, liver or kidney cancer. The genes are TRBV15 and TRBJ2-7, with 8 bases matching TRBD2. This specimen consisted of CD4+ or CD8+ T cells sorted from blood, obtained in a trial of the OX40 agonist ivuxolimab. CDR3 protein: CATSRVGLAPLYEQYF. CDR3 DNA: TGTGCCACCAGCAGAGTAGGACTAGCCCCTCTCTACGAGCAGTACTTC.